These 9 T cell receptor beta chains were sequenced from one sample in a study of identical twins. TCRdb processed the 5' RACE reads anew with MiXCR; each CDR3 protein has one entry. The repertoire holds 550,000 to 700,000 distinct CDR3 sequences, with 9% to 10% as singletons. The same specimen was also included in a second study, on yellow fever vaccine responses in identical twins.

The sequencing input was PBMCs. All receptors come from a woman aged 18 to 35 in good health.

This clonotype was observed a few times. This chain uses TRBV7-3 with TRBJ2-7, with D tentatively TRBD2 (6 bases). The length of the CDR3 is 14 residues. CDR1 is SGHTA, CDR2 FQGTGA, per germline. Trimming removed 1 base from V and 5 bases from J, with 12 bases in between. This chain's CDR3 is CASSLKPSVNEQYF. The CDR3 DNA reads as TGTGCCAGCAGCTTAAAACCTAGCGTCAACGAGCAGTACTTC.

This clonotype was counted ten times or more. V is TRBV12-3 or TRBV12-4 and J is TRBJ2-7; D is undetermined. The V and J ends lost 3 bases and 3 bases respectively, with 12 bases between them. This CDR3 has 14 residues. The CDR3 bases are TGTGCCAGCAGTTTCCCCTCGACATTCTACGAGCAGTACTTC. It is translated as CASSFPSTFYEQYF.

The chain employs TRBV9 and TRBJ2-3; D is undetermined. The CDR3 sequence is 14 residues long. The V gene's germline CDR1 is SGDLS and CDR2 YYNGEE. V was pared by 0 bases and J by 1 base, with 6 bases between. DNA for the CDR3: TGTGCCAGCAGCGTAGAAGTCCGCACAGATACGCAGTATTTT. This codes for CASSVEVRTDTQYF.

The chain employs TRBV11-2 and TRBJ2-3, with no clear D. Trimming left V 1 base short and J 5 bases short, with 16 bases between. There are 16 residues in the CDR3. Germline V lookup: CDR1 SGHAT, CDR2 FQNNGV. This chain's CDR3 is CASSLVTSRAGDTQYF. DNA of the CDR3: TGTGCCAGCAGCTTAGTTACCTCCCGGGCAGGAGATACGCAGTATTTT.

At least ten counts were recorded for this clonotype. The chain recombines TRBV29-1 with TRBJ2-1; 9 bases are shared with TRBD1. J was trimmed by 3 bases and V by 0 bases; bases with no gene match: 3. Germline CDR1 SQVTM, CDR2 ANQGSEA. The CDR3 contains 15 residues. In DNA, the CDR3 is TGCAGCGTTGAAGATAGGGACAGGGTCTACAATGAGCAGTTCTTC. It is translated as CSVEDRDRVYNEQFF.

The J gene is TRBJ2-5, the V gene TRBV29-1; D remains unclear. Germline V lookup: CDR1 SQVTM, CDR2 ANQGSEA. The CDR3 length is 10 residues. V was cut by 6 bases and J by 5 bases, with 7 bases left in between. CDR3 residues: CSVDLETQYF. DNA for the CDR3: TGCAGCGTGGACCTGGAGACCCAGTACTTC.

A few counts support this clonotype. The rearrangement links TRBV14 to TRBJ2-1; the D is unclear. The germline CDR1 and CDR2 sequences are SGHDN and FVKESK. V dropped 0 bases and J dropped 15 bases, with 15 bases sitting between them. The CDR3 is made up of 13 amino acids. The CDR3 DNA sequence: TGTGCCAGCAGCCAAGAGTCCTACTTCACTCCGTTCTTC. This translates into CASSQESYFTPFF.

The table lists this clonotype with a few counts. The chain links TRBV10-2 to TRBJ2-3; no reliable D call. Deletions cut 5 bases from V and 7 bases from J, with 10 bases between. The germline V gene encodes CDR1 WSHSY and CDR2 SAAADI. The CDR3 is 12 amino acids. CDR3 bases: TGCGCCAGCAGTTCACCGCAGAATACGCAGTATTTT. Residues: CASSSPQNTQYF.

This clonotype was observed many times. The chain couples TRBV12-3 or TRBV12-4 to TRBJ1-1; D not resolved. Trimming took 10 bases from V and 6 from J, leaving 18 bases between them. CDR3 length: 13 residues. As DNA, the CDR3 is TGTGCCACACACTTCCGCGGGATCTCTGAAGCTTTCTTT. Encoded protein: CATHFRGISEAFF.